This T cell receptor beta chain was recovered during a study of blood T cell repertoires in COVID-19. Study information: The samples span acute and convalescent COVID-19 from the United States, Italy and Spain.

Authors' methods: Reference gene primer amplification yielded estimated nucleated cell counts. Sequencing was performed with immunoSEQ multiplex PCR; in TCRdb, only in-frame clones are kept and a portion is missing. That table gives V, J and clone size, and the DNA gave D and trimming. The sample includes tens of thousands of clones, around 85% seen only once; the top ten take about a quarter. Germline V gene lookup returns CDR1 SGHNT and CDR2 YYREEE (reference sequence). CDR3 length: 15 residues. The V end was cut by 0 bases, the J end by 6 bases, with 10 bases between. This sequence originates from a human donor with active COVID-19. The donor label of this sample is uncertain. The rearrangement links TRBV5-4 to TRBJ1-6; tentatively, D is TRBD1 (6 bases). The sample was peripheral blood. CDR3 in DNA: TGTGCCAGCAGCTTGGAGGGGGGGAGTAATTCACCCCTCCACTTT. It yields the protein CASSLEGGSNSPLHF.